The clone carrying this T cell receptor (beta chain) was seen a few times. Its antigen is currently unknown. These data belong to a study of blood T cells in healthy people across ages. Study-wide findings and caveats: The recorded TCR beta diversity per million T cells decreased in a roughly linear manner with age.

Germline V gene data show CDR1 as SGHTA and CDR2 as FQGNSA. The CDR3 is 14 residues long. The V end lost 1 base, the J end lost 13 bases, and 17 bases lay between the germline ends. The authors ran a second PCR of roughly 6 to 12 cycles using a sample-barcoded 5' primer and a J-beta primer mix. TCRdb re-analysed the 5' RACE reads in MiXCR, keeping a single row per CDR3 protein. The sample records around 1,800,000 distinct CDR3 sequences, about two fifths being singletons. The chain combines TRBV7-2 with TRBJ2-4; tentative D call: TRBD2 (6 bases). What was sequenced was blood. The TCR was taken from a human donor in good health. The CDR3 sequence: CASSLEAGPYKQYF. CDR3 DNA sequence: TGTGCCAGCAGCTTAGAGGCGGGGCCCTACAAGCAGTACTTC.